One and the same sample provided the 9 T cell receptor beta chains below, sequenced in a study of shared clonotypes between healthy human individuals. This table comes from immunoSEQ multiplex PCR, and its TCRdb copy is limited to in-frame clones, with some not included. The table records about 2 million clones, approximately 95% of them present only once. Terminally differentiated effector memory CD45RA+ cells were excluded by CCR7 positive selection of CD45RO-negative cells. Sequencing used naive CD8+ T cells sorted from blood. Every receptor here comes from a man between 18 and 35 years old in good health.

This sequence joins TRBV9 and TRBJ2-2, with D perhaps matching TRBD1 (5 bases). V was trimmed by 5 bases and J by 5 bases, leaving 13 bases between them. Germline V lookup: CDR1 SGDLS, CDR2 YYNGEE. The CDR3 spans 14 residues. CDR3 sequence: CASRMVAGTGELFF. In DNA form, the CDR3 reads TGTGCCAGCAGAATGGTAGCAGGGACCGGGGAGCTGTTTTTT.

The J gene is TRBJ1-1, the V gene TRBV30; a possible D gene is TRBD1 (5 bases). This CDR3 has 13 residues. V shed 0 bases and J shed 4 bases, with 9 bases lying between them. In germline, CDR1 is GTSNPN, CDR2 SVGIG (reference sequence). The CDR3 nucleotides are TGTGCCTGGAGTGTGTGGGGGGGCACTGAAGCTTTCTTT. Amino acid sequence: CAWSVWGGTEAFF.

This chain links TRBV13 with TRBJ2-3, with D tentatively TRBD1 (6 bases). The CDR3 runs 16 residues. From germline, CDR1 is PRHDT and CDR2 FYEKMQ (reference sequence). Trimming pared 4 bases from V and 1 base from J, leaving 15 bases between. The chain's CDR3 is CASSSLGGSGTDTQYF. CDR3 DNA: TGTGCCAGCAGCTCCTTAGGGGGATCAGGCACAGATACGCAGTATTTT.

This chain connects TRBV27 to TRBJ1-2; D is ambiguous. The length of the CDR3 is 14 residues. Trimming stripped 2 bases from V and 2 bases from J, with 9 bases between. Germline CDR1 reads MNHEY; CDR2 reads SMNVEV (reference sequence). The CDR3 is CASSLAKENYGYTF. The CDR3 bases are TGTGCCAGCAGTTTAGCTAAGGAGAACTATGGCTACACCTTC.

This chain uses TRBV5-6 with TRBJ2-1; D ambiguous. Trimming pared 6 bases from V and 0 bases from J, leaving 13 bases between. CDR1 and CDR2 (germline): SGHDT, YYEEEE. This CDR3 spans 15 amino acids. The CDR3 sequence: CASTWWSNSYNEQFF. The DNA of the CDR3 is TGTGCCAGCACCTGGTGGAGCAACTCCTACAATGAGCAGTTCTTC.

The genes are TRBV21-1 and TRBJ2-7; TRBD1, as called in the table, went unchecked against the DNA. TRBV21-1 is described as a pseudogene. The CDR3 totals 15 residues. CDR3 protein: CASSKESRTGFEQYF. In nucleotides, the CDR3 is TGTGCCAGCAGCAAAGAGTCCCGGACAGGGTTTGAGCAGTACTTC.

This rearrangement joins TRBV4-2 to TRBJ2-7; TRBD2 is a possible D gene (5 bases). The CDR3 spans 14 residues. The V gene lost 5 bases and the J gene lost 0 bases, with 11 bases spanning the gap. CDR1 is LGHNA, CDR2 YNFKEQ, per germline. CDR3 coding DNA: TGTGCCAGCAGCTCGACGGAGGACTCCTACGAGCAGTACTTC. Translated, it gives CASSSTEDSYEQYF.

This chain uses TRBV5-1 with TRBJ1-1; 11 positions agree with TRBD1. Germline V gene sequence: CDR1 SGHRS, CDR2 YFSETQ. The CDR3 is 16 amino acids. V lost 4 bases to trimming and J lost 0 bases; unmatched junction nucleotides: 5. CDR3 DNA sequence: TGCGCCAGCAGCCCACGGACAGGGGGCTTGAACACTGAAGCTTTCTTT. It specifies CASSPRTGGLNTEAFF.

The chain links TRBV2 to TRBJ2-1; TRBD1 aligns across 10 bases. The V gene end was trimmed by 0 bases and the J gene end by 7 bases; junction bases not matched to a gene: 3. The CDR3 spans 15 residues. Germline V gene sequence: CDR1 SNHLY, CDR2 FYNNEI. CDR3 sequence: CASSEAGQGRNEQFF. CDR3 DNA: TGTGCCAGCAGTGAAGCGGGACAGGGGAGGAATGAGCAGTTCTTC.